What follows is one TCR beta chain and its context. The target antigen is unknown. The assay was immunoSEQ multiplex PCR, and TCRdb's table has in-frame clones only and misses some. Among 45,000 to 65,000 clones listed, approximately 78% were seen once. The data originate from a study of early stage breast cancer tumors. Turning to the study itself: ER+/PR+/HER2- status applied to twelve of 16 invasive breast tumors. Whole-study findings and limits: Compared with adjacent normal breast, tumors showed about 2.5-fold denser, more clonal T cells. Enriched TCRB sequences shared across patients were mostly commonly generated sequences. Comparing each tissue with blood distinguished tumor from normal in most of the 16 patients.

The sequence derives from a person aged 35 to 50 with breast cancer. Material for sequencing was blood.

The chain's CDR3 is CASSLGPGTVNEKLFF. Written as DNA, the CDR3 is TGCGCCAGCAGCTTGGGCCCCGGGACAGTTAATGAAAAACTGTTTTTT. V gene TRBV5-1 combines with J gene TRBJ1-4, with 7 bases that match TRBD1. CDR1 is SGHRS, CDR2 YFSETQ, per germline. The CDR3 is 16 residues long. V shed 0 bases and J 4 bases; nucleotides not matched to a gene: 6.